The clone carrying this TCR beta chain was counted between two and nine times. TCRdb independently ran MiXCR on the RT-PCR reads; one entry per CDR3 protein. The sample includes about 300,000 distinct CDR3 sequences, less than 25% seen only once; the top ten take roughly 10%. This entry belongs to a study of response to subunit inactivated influenza vaccine. Trimming at V came to 6 bases and at J to 2 bases, leaving 3 bases not matched to a gene. Per the germline V gene, CDR1 is DFQATT and CDR2 is SNEGSKA (reference sequence). The CDR3 sequence is 12 residues long. The clonotype comes from a man between 50 and 69 years old who received an inactivated influenza vaccine. This chain connects TRBV20-1 to TRBJ2-5; 7 nucleotides match TRBD2. The starting material was PBMCs from blood, obtained around 22 months after vaccination. CDR3 loop: CSAVAGQETQYF. The CDR3, as DNA: TGCAGTGCCGTAGCGGGTCAAGAGACCCAGTACTTC.